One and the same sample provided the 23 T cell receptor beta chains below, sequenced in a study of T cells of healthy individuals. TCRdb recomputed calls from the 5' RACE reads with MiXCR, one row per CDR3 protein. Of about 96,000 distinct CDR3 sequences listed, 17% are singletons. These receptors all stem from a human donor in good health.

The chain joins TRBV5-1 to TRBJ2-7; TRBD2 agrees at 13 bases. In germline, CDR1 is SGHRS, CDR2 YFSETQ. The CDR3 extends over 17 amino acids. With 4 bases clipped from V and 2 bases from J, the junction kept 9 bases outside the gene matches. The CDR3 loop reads CASSPPLAGGSAYEQYF. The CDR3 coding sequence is TGCGCCAGCAGCCCCCCACTAGCGGGGGGGTCCGCCTACGAGCAGTACTTC.

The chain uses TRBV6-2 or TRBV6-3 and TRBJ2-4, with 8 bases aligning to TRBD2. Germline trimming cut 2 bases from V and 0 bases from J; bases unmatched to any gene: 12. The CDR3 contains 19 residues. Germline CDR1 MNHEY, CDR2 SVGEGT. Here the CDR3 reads CASSYERESPEGAKNIQYF. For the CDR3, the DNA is TGTGCCAGCAGTTACGAGCGGGAGTCCCCCGAGGGAGCCAAAAACATTCAGTACTTC.

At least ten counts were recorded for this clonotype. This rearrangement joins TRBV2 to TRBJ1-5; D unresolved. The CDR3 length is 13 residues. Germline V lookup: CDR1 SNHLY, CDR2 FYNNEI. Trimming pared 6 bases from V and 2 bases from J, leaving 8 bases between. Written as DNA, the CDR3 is TGTGCCAGCAGCCGCGACCGCAATCAGCCCCAGCATTTT. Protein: CASSRDRNQPQHF.

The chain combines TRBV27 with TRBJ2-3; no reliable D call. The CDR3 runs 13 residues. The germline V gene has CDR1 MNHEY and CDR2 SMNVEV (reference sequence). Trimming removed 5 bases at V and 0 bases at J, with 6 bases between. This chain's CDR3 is CASSRGSTDTQYF. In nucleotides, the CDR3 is TGTGCCAGCAGTCGAGGTAGCACAGATACGCAGTATTTT.

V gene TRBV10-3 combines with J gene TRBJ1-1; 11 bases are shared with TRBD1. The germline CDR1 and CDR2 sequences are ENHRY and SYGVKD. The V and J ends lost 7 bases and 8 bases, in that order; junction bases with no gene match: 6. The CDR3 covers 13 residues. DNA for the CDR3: TGTGCCATCATGGGGGACAGGGGGTACGAAGCTTTCTTT. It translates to CAIMGDRGYEAFF.

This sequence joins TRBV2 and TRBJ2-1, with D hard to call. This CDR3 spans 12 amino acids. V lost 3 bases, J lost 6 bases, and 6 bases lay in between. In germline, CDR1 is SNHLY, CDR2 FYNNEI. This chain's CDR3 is CASSDPLNEQFF. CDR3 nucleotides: TGTGCCAGCAGTGACCCGCTCAATGAGCAGTTCTTC.

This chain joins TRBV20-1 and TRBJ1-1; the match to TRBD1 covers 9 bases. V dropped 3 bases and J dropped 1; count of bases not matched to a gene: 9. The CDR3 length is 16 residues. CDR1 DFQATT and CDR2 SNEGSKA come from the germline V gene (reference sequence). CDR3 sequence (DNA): TGCAGTGCTAGTAAGACGACAGGGGGAAGGAACACTGAAGCTTTCTTT. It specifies CSASKTTGGRNTEAFF.

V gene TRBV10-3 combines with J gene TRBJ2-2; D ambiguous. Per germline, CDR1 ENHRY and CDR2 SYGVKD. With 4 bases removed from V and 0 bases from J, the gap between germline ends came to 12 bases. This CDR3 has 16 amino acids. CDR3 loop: CAISAKLQSNTGELFF. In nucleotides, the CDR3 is TGTGCCATCAGTGCTAAACTACAGTCGAACACCGGGGAGCTGTTTTTT.

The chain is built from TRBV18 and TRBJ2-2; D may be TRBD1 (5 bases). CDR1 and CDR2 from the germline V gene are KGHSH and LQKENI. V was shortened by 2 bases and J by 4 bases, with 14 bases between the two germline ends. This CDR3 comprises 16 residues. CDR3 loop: CASSPSRQPTTGELFF. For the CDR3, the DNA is TGTGCCAGCTCACCAAGTAGACAGCCGACCACCGGGGAGCTGTTTTTT.

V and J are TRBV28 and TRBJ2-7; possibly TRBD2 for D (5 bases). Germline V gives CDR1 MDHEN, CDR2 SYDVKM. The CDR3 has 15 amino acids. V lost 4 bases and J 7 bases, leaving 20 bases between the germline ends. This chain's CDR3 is CASSSPGSGYHEQYF. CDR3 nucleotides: TGTGCCAGCAGTTCTCCGGGATCCGGCTATCATGAGCAGTACTTC.

The CDR3, as DNA: TGTGCCAGCAGTGAAGCTTTCGGAGCAACTAATGAAAAACTGTTTTTT. It translates to CASSEAFGATNEKLFF. The rearrangement uses TRBV6-1 and TRBJ1-4; D remains unclear. Germline CDR1 and CDR2: MNHNS and SASEGT. V shed 0 bases and J shed 0 bases, with 8 bases lying between them. This CDR3 comprises 16 residues.

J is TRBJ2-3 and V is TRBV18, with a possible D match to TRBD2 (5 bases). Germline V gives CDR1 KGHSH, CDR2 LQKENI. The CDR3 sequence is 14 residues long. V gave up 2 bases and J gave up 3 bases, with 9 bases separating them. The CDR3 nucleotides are TGTGCCAGCTCACCATCGGGGTTTACAGATACGCAGTATTTT. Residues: CASSPSGFTDTQYF.

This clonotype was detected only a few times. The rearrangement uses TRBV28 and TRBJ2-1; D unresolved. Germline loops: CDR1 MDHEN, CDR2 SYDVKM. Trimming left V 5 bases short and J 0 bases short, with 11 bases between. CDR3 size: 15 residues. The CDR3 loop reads CASSRDRSSYNEQFF. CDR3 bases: TGTGCCAGCAGTCGTGATAGAAGCTCCTACAATGAGCAGTTCTTC.

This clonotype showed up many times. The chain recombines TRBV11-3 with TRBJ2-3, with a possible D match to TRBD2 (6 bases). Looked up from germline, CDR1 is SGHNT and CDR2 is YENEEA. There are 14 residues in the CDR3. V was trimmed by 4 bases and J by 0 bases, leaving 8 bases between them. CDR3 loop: CASSSGTSTDTQYF. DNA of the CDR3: TGTGCCAGCAGCTCGGGGACTAGCACAGATACGCAGTATTTT.

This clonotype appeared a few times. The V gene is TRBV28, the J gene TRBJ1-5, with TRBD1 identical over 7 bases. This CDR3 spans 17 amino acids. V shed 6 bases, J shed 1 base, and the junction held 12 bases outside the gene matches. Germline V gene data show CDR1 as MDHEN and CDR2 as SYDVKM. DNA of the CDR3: TGTGCCAGCAGCAGACCCAGGGACAGATGGAGCAATCAGCCCCAGCATTTT. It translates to CASSRPRDRWSNQPQHF.

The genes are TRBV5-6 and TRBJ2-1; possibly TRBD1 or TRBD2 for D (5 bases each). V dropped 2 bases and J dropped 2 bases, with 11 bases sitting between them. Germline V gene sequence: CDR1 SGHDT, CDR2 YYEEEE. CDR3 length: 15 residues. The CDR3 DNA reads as TGTGCCAGCAGCTTCGGGGACCCTACCTACAATGAGCAGTTCTTC. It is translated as CASSFGDPTYNEQFF.

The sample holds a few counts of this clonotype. In DNA, the CDR3 is TGTGCCAGCAGCCGGGACAGGGAAGGTGAGCAGTTCTTC. It codes for CASSRDREGEQFF. The gene calls are TRBV12-3 or TRBV12-4 and TRBJ2-1, with TRBD1 matching over 9 bases. The CDR3 consists of 13 residues. V lost 6 bases to trimming and J lost 9 bases; unmatched junction nucleotides: 6.

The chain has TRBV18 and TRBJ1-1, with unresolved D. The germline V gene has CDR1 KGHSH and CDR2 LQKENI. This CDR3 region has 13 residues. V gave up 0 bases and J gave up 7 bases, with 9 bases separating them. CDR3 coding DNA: TGTGCCAGCTCACCACCCCAAGGACTTGAAGCTTTCTTT. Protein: CASSPPQGLEAFF. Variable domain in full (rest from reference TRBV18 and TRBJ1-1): NAGVMQNPRHLVRRRGQEARLRCSPMKGHSHVYWYRQLPEEGLKFMVYLQKENIIDESGMPKERFSAEFPKEGPSILRIQQVVRGDSAAYFCASSPPQGLEAFFGQGTRLTVV.

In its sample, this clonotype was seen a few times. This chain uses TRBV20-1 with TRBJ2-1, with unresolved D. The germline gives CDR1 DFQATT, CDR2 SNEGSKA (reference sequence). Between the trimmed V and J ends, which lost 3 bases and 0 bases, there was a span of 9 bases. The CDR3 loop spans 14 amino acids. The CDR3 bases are TGCAGTGCTAGGGGTCTCCTCTCCTACAATGAGCAGTTCTTC. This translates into CSARGLLSYNEQFF.

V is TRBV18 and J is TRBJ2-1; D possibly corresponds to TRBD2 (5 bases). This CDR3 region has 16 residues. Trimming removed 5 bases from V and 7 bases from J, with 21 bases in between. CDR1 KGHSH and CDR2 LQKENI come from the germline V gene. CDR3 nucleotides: TGTGCCAGCTCATCAAATGGCCCTAGCTTTGGTAATGAGCAGTTCTTC. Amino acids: CASSSNGPSFGNEQFF. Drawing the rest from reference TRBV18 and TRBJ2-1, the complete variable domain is NAGVMQNPRHLVRRRGQEARLRCSPMKGHSHVYWYRQLPEEGLKFMVYLQKENIIDESGMPKERFSAEFPKEGPSILRIQQVVRGDSAAYFCASSSNGPSFGNEQFFGPGTRLTVL.

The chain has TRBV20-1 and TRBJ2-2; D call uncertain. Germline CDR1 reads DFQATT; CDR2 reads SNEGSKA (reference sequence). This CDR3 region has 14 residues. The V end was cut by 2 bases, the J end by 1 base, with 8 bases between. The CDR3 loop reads CSARSTVNTGELFF. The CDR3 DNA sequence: TGCAGTGCTAGATCGACTGTGAACACCGGGGAGCTGTTTTTT.

In DNA, the CDR3 is TGCAGCGTTGAGTTCAGGGCCACTGAAGCTTTCTTT. Translation gives CSVEFRATEAFF. The chain recombines TRBV29-1 with TRBJ1-1, with D perhaps TRBD1 (5 bases). The CDR3 is made up of 12 amino acids. V shed 3 bases and J shed 4 bases, with 9 bases lying between them. Per germline, CDR1 SQVTM and CDR2 ANQGSEA.

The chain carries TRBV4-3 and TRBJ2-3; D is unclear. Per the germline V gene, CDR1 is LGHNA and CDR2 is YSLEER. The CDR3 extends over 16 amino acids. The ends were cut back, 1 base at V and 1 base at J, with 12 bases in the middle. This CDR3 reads CASSQVSGSGTDTQYF. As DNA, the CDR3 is TGCGCCAGCAGCCAAGTGTCTGGGTCGGGCACAGATACGCAGTATTTT.